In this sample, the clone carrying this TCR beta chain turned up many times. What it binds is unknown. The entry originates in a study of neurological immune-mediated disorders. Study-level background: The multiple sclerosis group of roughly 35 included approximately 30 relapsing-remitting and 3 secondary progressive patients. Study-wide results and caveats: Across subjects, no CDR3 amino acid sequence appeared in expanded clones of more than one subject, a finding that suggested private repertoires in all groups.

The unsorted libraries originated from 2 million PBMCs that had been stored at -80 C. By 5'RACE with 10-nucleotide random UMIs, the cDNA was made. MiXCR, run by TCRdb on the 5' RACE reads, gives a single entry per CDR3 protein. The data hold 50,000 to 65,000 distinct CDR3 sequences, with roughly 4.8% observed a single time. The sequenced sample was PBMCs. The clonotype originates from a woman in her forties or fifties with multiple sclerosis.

DNA for the CDR3: TGCGCCAGCAGCTTGGACGGCACAGATACGCAGTATTTT. Protein sequence: CASSLDGTDTQYF. The chain has TRBV5-1 and TRBJ2-3, with unresolved D. Between the trimmed V and J ends, which lost 0 bases and 1 base, there was a span of 3 bases. Germline values: CDR1 SGHRS, CDR2 YFSETQ. This CDR3 is 13 amino acids long.